The clone carrying this TCR beta chain was detected a few times. Its specificity is unknown. This sample is part of a study of post-analysis software for immune sequencing data. Study outcomes and limitations: Controls significantly exceeded multiple sclerosis patients in normalized Chao1 diversity. The study found TRBV5-6, TRBV5-1 and TRBV20-1 among five or six TRBV segments more frequent in patients than controls.

Unique molecular identifiers tagged the TCR beta cDNA libraries. TCRdb re-called the PCR reads with MiXCR, one entry per CDR3 protein. The data hold 450,000 to 700,000 distinct CDR3 sequences, with 44% observed a single time. The germline V gene has CDR1 SEHNR and CDR2 FQNEAQ (reference sequence). V lost 5 bases, J lost 0 bases, and 8 bases stayed unmatched. The CDR3 sequence is 17 residues long. The rearrangement joins TRBV7-9 to TRBJ2-3, with TRBD2 matching 10 bases. The source is a girl aged 5-17 years with multiple sclerosis. The specimen was blood. CDR3 amino acids: CASSPGLTSGSTDTQYF. For the CDR3, the DNA is TGTGCCAGCAGCCCGGGCTTGACTAGCGGGAGCACAGATACGCAGTATTTT.